One sample yielded the 26 T cell receptor beta chains listed below, sequenced in a study of blood T cells in healthy people across ages. It was with a sample-barcoded 5' primer and a J-beta primer mix that a second PCR of roughly 7 to 12 cycles was run. MiXCR, applied by TCRdb to the 5' RACE reads, yields one record per CDR3 protein. The sample yields around 990,000 distinct CDR3 sequences, around two fifths seen once. Material for sequencing was blood. Receptors originate from a man between 18 and 35 years old in good health.

J is TRBJ2-4 and V is TRBV10-3, with a possible D match to TRBD1 (6 bases). Gene TRBJ2-7 matches the end of the DNA better, so the J call may be wrong. The CDR3 runs to 14 residues. The germline CDR1 and CDR2 sequences are ENHRY and SYGVKD. The CDR3 is CAISERTENYEQYF. The CDR3 DNA reads TGTGCCATCAGTGAGAGGACAGAAAACTACGAGCAGTACTTC.

The rearrangement links TRBV19 to TRBJ1-4; unclear D gene. The V end lost 4 bases, the J end lost 7 bases, and 16 bases lay between the germline ends. Germline loops: CDR1 LNHDA, CDR2 SQIVND (reference sequence). CDR3 size: 15 residues. The CDR3 nucleotides read TGTGCCAGTAGTAATCAGGCTCTCGGCGGTGAAAAACTGTTTTTT. This encodes CASSNQALGGEKLFF. Looking up the rest from reference TRBV19 and TRBJ1-4 gives the full variable domain: DGGITQSPKYLFRKEGQNVTLSCEQNLNHDAMYWYRQDPGQGLRLIYYSQIVNDFQKGDIAEGYSVSREKKESFPLTVTSAQKNPTAFYLCASSNQALGGEKLFFGSGTQLSVL.

The V gene is TRBV27, the J gene TRBJ1-5; no clear D gene. The V end lost 3 bases, the J end lost 6 bases, and 6 bases lay between the germline ends. The CDR3 length is 12 residues. Germline V lookup: CDR1 MNHEY, CDR2 SMNVEV (reference sequence). CDR3 sequence reads: CASSFWGQPQHF. The CDR3 DNA reads TGTGCCAGCAGTTTTTGGGGTCAGCCCCAGCATTTT.

This clonotype was counted between two and nine times. This chain links TRBV9 with TRBJ1-2; D gene ambiguous. Germline CDR1 and CDR2: SGDLS and YYNGEE. The CDR3 runs 13 residues. Trimming removed 3 bases from V and 6 bases from J, with 12 bases in between. The DNA for the CDR3 is TGTGCCAGCAGCGGCGAAAGAGTCGATGGCTACACCTTC. This sequence encodes CASSGERVDGYTF.

This clonotype was recorded a few times. V and J are TRBV7-6 and TRBJ2-1; the match to TRBD2 covers 13 bases. Germline V lookup: CDR1 SGHVS, CDR2 FNYEAQ. The V and J ends lost 5 bases and 0 bases, in that order; junction bases with no gene match: 10. This CDR3 spans 19 amino acids. The CDR3 sequence: CASSTMTSGGPSSYNEQFF. The CDR3 coding sequence is TGTGCCAGCAGCACCATGACTAGCGGGGGGCCGAGCTCCTACAATGAGCAGTTCTTC.

This rearrangement joins TRBV11-1 to TRBJ2-7; perhaps TRBD2 as D (6 bases). Germline V gives CDR1 SGHAT, CDR2 FQDESV (reference sequence). Trimming took 1 base from V and 7 from J, leaving 11 bases between them. The CDR3 contains 13 residues. The CDR3 region has the DNA TGTGCCAGCAGCTTAGGATGGGGGGTTGAGCAGTACTTC. Translating it yields CASSLGWGVEQYF.

This clonotype was seen only a few times. The chain links TRBV20-1 to TRBJ2-4, with 8 bases fitting TRBD1. V dropped 6 bases and J dropped 7; count of bases not matched to a gene: 8. Germline V gene sequence: CDR1 DFQATT, CDR2 SNEGSKA (reference sequence). The CDR3 loop spans 13 amino acids. The CDR3 sequence: CSARTGSGNIQYF. DNA of the CDR3: TGCAGTGCCAGGACAGGGAGCGGGAACATTCAGTACTTC.

This chain uses TRBV7-3 with TRBJ2-3; D unresolved. V lost 6 bases, J lost 13 bases, and 17 bases lay in between. The CDR3 spans 12 residues. Germline-derived CDR1 and CDR2 are SGHTA and FQGTGA. The CDR3 DNA sequence: TGTGCCAGCAGTCCCCAGGTGAAGGAGAAGTATTTT. Protein product: CASSPQVKEKYF.

The chain couples TRBV4-3 to TRBJ1-2; D gene unclear. The V end was cut by 0 bases, the J end by 7 bases, with 18 bases between. The germline V gene encodes CDR1 LGHNA and CDR2 YSLEER. The CDR3 runs to 16 residues. The DNA of the CDR3 is TGCGCCAGCAGCCAAGATGTGAGGGAATACCGCTTTGGCTACACCTTC. As protein: CASSQDVREYRFGYTF.

V and J are TRBV7-9 and TRBJ2-1; TRBD2 might be the D (6 bases). CDR1 and CDR2 from the germline V gene are SEHNR and FQNEAQ (reference sequence). The CDR3 loop spans 13 amino acids. Trimming left V 2 bases short and J 7 bases short, with 9 bases between. Written as DNA, the CDR3 is TGTGCCAGCAGCTTAATGGGGGGAAATGAGCAGTTCTTC. Protein product: CASSLMGGNEQFF.

This clonotype came up many times. The chain is built from TRBV25-1 and TRBJ1-1, with D possibly matching TRBD1 (6 bases). Germline V CDR1 and CDR2: MGHDK, SYGVNS. The CDR3 sequence is 13 residues long. Trimming left V 8 bases short and J 3 bases short, with 13 bases between. The CDR3 protein is CASRGQGDTEAFF. The CDR3 DNA reads as TGTGCCAGCCGGGGGCAAGGCGACACTGAAGCTTTCTTT.

This chain's CDR3 is CATSEARLAPNTGELFF. The CDR3 DNA reads as TGTGCCACCTCTGAGGCGAGGTTAGCCCCGAACACCGGGGAGCTGTTTTTT. V is TRBV15 and J is TRBJ2-2; D is undetermined. This CDR3 is built from 17 residues. The germline CDR1 and CDR2 sequences are LNHNV and YYDKDF (reference sequence). The V and J ends lost 8 bases and 0 bases respectively, with 19 bases between them.

This clonotype was recorded a few times. V is TRBV12-3 or TRBV12-4 and J is TRBJ1-1; D uncertain. There are 19 residues in the CDR3. Trimming cost V 1 base and J 0 bases, with 21 bases left between them. The CDR3 DNA is TGTGCCAGCAGTTTAGAAGTCGGTTATCCCCAGCTTCTGAACACTGAAGCTTTCTTT. As protein: CASSLEVGYPQLLNTEAFF.

This chain uses TRBV10-3 with TRBJ1-1; no firm D call. V dropped 0 bases and J dropped 1 base, with 3 bases sitting between them. The CDR3 runs to 13 residues. CDR1 is ENHRY, CDR2 SYGVKD, per germline. The CDR3 nucleotides read TGTGCCATCAGTGAGTCGGCGAACACTGAAGCTTTCTTT. It codes for CAISESANTEAFF.

The CDR3 reads CSGLRDRVNEQFF. The CDR3 coding sequence is TGCAGCGGTCTCCGGGACAGGGTCAATGAGCAGTTCTTC. The V call is TRBV29-1, the J call TRBJ2-1; TRBD1 agrees at 9 bases. V trimming: 7 bases; J trimming: 6 bases; junction bases outside the gene matches: 7. There are 13 residues in the CDR3. Germline CDR1 reads SQVTM; CDR2 reads ANQGSEA.

This chain joins TRBV5-6 and TRBJ1-1; 7 nucleotides agree with TRBD1. After removal of 4 bases from V and 3 bases from J, the junction contained 12 bases not matched to a gene. Germline assignment: CDR1 SGHDT and CDR2 YYEEEE. The CDR3 has 16 amino acids. CDR3 sequence (DNA): TGTGCCAGCAGCCTAAGTCGGGACAGCGATTACACTGAAGCTTTCTTT. Protein sequence: CASSLSRDSDYTEAFF.

This clonotype was counted only a few times. This chain joins TRBV5-1 and TRBJ2-3; D is uncertain. Trimming left V 4 bases short and J 0 bases short, with 15 bases between. Per germline, CDR1 SGHRS and CDR2 YFSETQ. This CDR3 comprises 16 residues. The CDR3 sequence is CASSPRVQSSTDTQYF. CDR3 coding DNA: TGCGCCAGCAGCCCTCGGGTTCAGAGTAGCACAGATACGCAGTATTTT.

The rearrangement links TRBV2 to TRBJ2-2; no definite D call. The germline V gene encodes CDR1 SNHLY and CDR2 FYNNEI. Trimming cost V 1 base and J 6 bases, with 6 bases left between them. The CDR3 is 13 residues long. CDR3 nucleotides: TGTGCCAGCAGTGAAGGAACAGCCGGGGAGCTGTTTTTT. This translates into CASSEGTAGELFF.

The genes are TRBV27 and TRBJ1-1, with D possibly TRBD1 on 5 matching bases. Germline values: CDR1 MNHEY, CDR2 SMNVEV (reference sequence). The CDR3 consists of 16 residues. The V gene lost 2 bases and the J gene lost 4 bases, with 17 bases spanning the gap. CDR3 loop: CASSLRRGVGVTEAFF. DNA of the CDR3: TGTGCCAGCAGTTTACGGCGGGGGGTTGGAGTCACTGAAGCTTTCTTT.

The chain recombines TRBV7-8 with TRBJ2-3; D gene unclear. V shed 5 bases and J shed 5 bases, with 11 bases lying between them. The CDR3 has 13 residues. Germline lookup yields CDR1 SGHVS and CDR2 FQNEAQ. CDR3 coding DNA: TGTGCCAGCAGCCTTCATAGTCAAGATACGCAGTATTTT. This sequence encodes CASSLHSQDTQYF.

This clonotype showed up just a few times. The chain couples TRBV4-1 to TRBJ2-1; no definite D call. V lost 0 bases and J 3 bases, leaving 9 bases between the germline ends. The CDR3 has 15 amino acids. Germline V gene lookup returns CDR1 MGHRA and CDR2 YSYEKL. The DNA of the CDR3 is TGCGCCAGCAGCCAAGAGGAGAGTTTCTACAATGAGCAGTTCTTC. Translated: CASSQEESFYNEQFF.

The chain carries TRBV7-9 and TRBJ2-1; D may match TRBD1 or TRBD2 (6 bases each). The V end lost 1 base, the J end lost 5 bases, and 12 bases lay between the germline ends. The CDR3 totals 15 residues. Germline loops: CDR1 SEHNR, CDR2 FQNEAQ (reference sequence). The CDR3 spells CASSLEGGQNNEQFF. CDR3 bases: TGTGCCAGCAGCTTAGAGGGGGGCCAAAACAATGAGCAGTTCTTC.

This chain uses TRBV7-9 with TRBJ1-1; possibly TRBD1 for D (5 bases). Trimming shortened V by 5 bases and J by 2 bases, and 15 bases separated the two germline ends. This CDR3 comprises 15 residues. From germline, CDR1 is SEHNR and CDR2 FQNEAQ (reference sequence). The CDR3 sequence: CASSIPMGVNTEAFF. Written as DNA, the CDR3 is TGTGCCAGCAGCATACCGATGGGGGTTAACACTGAAGCTTTCTTT.

The rearrangement joins TRBV4-1 to TRBJ1-5; no clear D. The germline V gene encodes CDR1 MGHRA and CDR2 YSYEKL. The CDR3 totals 14 residues. V lost 1 base, J lost 1 base, and 5 bases lay in between. The CDR3 is CASSQVGSNQPQHF. The CDR3 DNA is TGCGCCAGCAGCCAAGTAGGGAGCAATCAGCCCCAGCATTTT.

This clonotype was seen at least ten times. The chain combines TRBV7-2 with TRBJ2-3; no reliable D call. The CDR3 totals 15 residues. V was pared by 1 base and J by 3 bases, with 11 bases between. Germline V lookup: CDR1 SGHTA, CDR2 FQGNSA. CDR3 in DNA: TGTGCCAGCAGCTTAGGCGGCTCGCTAACAGATACGCAGTATTTT. It translates to CASSLGGSLTDTQYF.

This sequence joins TRBV20-1 and TRBJ2-1; 7 bases are a match to TRBD1. This CDR3 spans 15 amino acids. Germline V gives CDR1 DFQATT, CDR2 SNEGSKA (reference sequence). The CDR3 sequence: CSPLGSRGIMNEQFF. The DNA for the CDR3 is TGCAGCCCGCTAGGAAGCAGGGGGATAATGAATGAGCAGTTCTTC.